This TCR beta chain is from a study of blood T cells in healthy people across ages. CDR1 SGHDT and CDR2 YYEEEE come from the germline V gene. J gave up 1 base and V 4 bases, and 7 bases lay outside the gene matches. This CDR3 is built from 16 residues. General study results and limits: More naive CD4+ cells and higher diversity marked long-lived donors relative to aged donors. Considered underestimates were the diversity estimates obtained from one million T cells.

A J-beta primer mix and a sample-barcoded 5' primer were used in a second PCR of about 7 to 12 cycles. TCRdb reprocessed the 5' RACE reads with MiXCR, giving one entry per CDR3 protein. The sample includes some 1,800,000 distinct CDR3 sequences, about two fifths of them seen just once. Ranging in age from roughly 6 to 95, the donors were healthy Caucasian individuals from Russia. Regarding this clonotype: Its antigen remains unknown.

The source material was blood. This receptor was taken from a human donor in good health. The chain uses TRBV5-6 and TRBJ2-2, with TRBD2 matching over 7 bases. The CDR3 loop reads CASSPLGRENTGELFF. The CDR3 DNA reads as TGTGCCAGCAGCCCCCTGGGGAGGGAGAACACCGGGGAGCTGTTTTTT. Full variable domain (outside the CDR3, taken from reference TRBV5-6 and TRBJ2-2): DAGVTQSPTHLIKTRGQQVTLRCSPKSGHDTVSWYQQALGQGPQFIFQYYEEEERQRGNFPDRFSGHQFPNYSSELNVNALLLGDSALYLCASSPLGRENTGELFFGEGSRLTVL.